The 2 T cell receptor beta chains given below trace back to one sample, sequenced in a study of T-cell memory formation after mild COVID-19 (dated by TCRdb to about 2021). The method behind the library was 5' RACE. The run used an Illumina NovaSeq 6000. TCRdb reworked the public reads: Q25 trimming with fastp, MiXCR clone assembly, productive beta chains retained. Every distinct CDR3 protein forms one entry, paired with its most common genes and DNA. Within this sample are about 350,000 distinct CDR3 sequences, with around 28% of them counted one time only. Roughly 13% of the sample belongs to the ten largest clones. Sequencing was carried out using PBMCs or a T cell subset sorted from them (not recorded which). These receptors came from an adult woman who had mild COVID-19 (a few samples of this study predate the infection). The sample titles of this study are shuffled in the database, so cell type and time point are left out; the donor was told from shared clones.

The chain employs TRBV2 and TRBJ2-5; no firm D call. This CDR3 has 12 residues. The V end was cut by 8 bases, the J end by 2 bases, with 9 bases between. Germline CDR1 reads SNHLY; CDR2 reads FYNNEI. Here the CDR3 reads CASWNRQETQYF. In nucleotides, the CDR3 is TGTGCCAGCTGGAACAGACAAGAGACCCAGTACTTC.

The chain is built from TRBV29-1 and TRBJ2-1; D is possibly TRBD1 (6 bases). CDR3 size: 12 residues. Deletions cut 6 bases from V and 7 bases from J, with 13 bases between. The V gene's germline CDR1 is SQVTM and CDR2 ANQGSEA. CDR3 in DNA: TGCAGCGTGAAGAAACAGGGTAATGAGCAGTTCTTC. It codes for CSVKKQGNEQFF.